This T cell receptor beta chain was sequenced during a study of T cells after yellow fever vaccination. Study-wide background: Fractions containing few cells were prepared with SMART-Seq v4 Ultra Low Input. Study results and caveats: It was a small share of clonotypes that appeared in both CD4 and CD8 compartments. Weaker in magnitude, the secondary response showed a faster peak on day 5 versus 15.

As TCR cDNA was made by 5'RACE template switching, a universal primer site and UMIs were added. TCRdb reprocessed the 5' RACE reads with MiXCR, giving one entry per CDR3 protein. The repertoire holds hundreds of thousands of distinct CDR3 sequences, with about 12% as singletons. The CDR3 loop spans 20 amino acids. Trimming at V came to 5 bases and at J to 5 bases, leaving 22 bases not matched to a gene. From germline, CDR1 is SGHTA and CDR2 FQGNSA. As for this clonotype: Its antigen remains unidentified.

The TCR sequence derives from a man aged 18-30 years who received the YFV17D yellow fever vaccine. The input for sequencing was CD4+ T cells sorted from PBMCs, taken 15 days after the yellow fever booster vaccination. V usage is TRBV7-2 and J usage is TRBJ2-4, with TRBD2 matching 9 bases. Written as DNA, the CDR3 is TGTGCCAGCAGCGGGCGCCCCCAGCGGGGGGCCCGTGGTGAACAAAACATTCAGTACTTC. This encodes CASSGRPQRGARGEQNIQYF.